This T cell receptor (beta chain) was documented in a study of molecular identifiers for immune sequencing clone quantification. The study's findings and limits: Jurkat TCR RNA spiked in from one cell could reportedly be detected among about 1.1 million naive cells.

Germline V gene lookup returns CDR1 MNHEY and CDR2 SVGAGI. V lost 0 bases and J 5 bases, leaving 19 bases between the germline ends. This CDR3 spans 17 amino acids. About this clonotype: The antigen is not known.

Bulk TCR libraries used previously described methods and listed TCR primers. TCRdb recomputed calls from the PCR reads with MiXCR, one row per CDR3 protein. The data contain approximately 100,000 distinct CDR3 sequences, 36% of them singletons. The TCR comes from a human donor in good health. Some libraries in this study had Jurkat cell RNA spiked in. Input material: naive CD8+ T cells from blood, with Jurkat cell RNA spiked in. Regarding subset: FACS-sorted CD8+CD4-CCR7+CD45RA+ naive T cells. The J gene is TRBJ2-5, the V gene TRBV6-5, with D perhaps matching TRBD1 (8 bases). Here the CDR3 reads CASSYSPDRGGAETQYF. DNA of the CDR3: TGTGCCAGCAGTTACTCCCCTGACAGGGGAGGGGCGGAGACCCAGTACTTC.